One sample yielded the 9 T cell receptor beta chains listed below, sequenced in a study of graft-versus-host responses after intestinal transplantation. Their antigens remain unidentified. Repertoires were generated with immunoSEQ multiplex PCR, while TCRdb's copy carries only in-frame clones and drops some. The sample lists about 130,000 clones, over 90% occurring once. Sequencing was performed on unstimulated CD4+ T cells sorted from spleen or lymph node cells, taken before intestinal transplant. Every receptor here comes from a human donor who received an intestinal transplant.

The V and J genes are TRBV4-2 and TRBJ2-1; 12 bases are shared with TRBD2. Germline-derived CDR1 and CDR2 are LGHNA and YNFKEQ. This CDR3 comprises 16 residues. The junction had 2 bases not matched to a gene; V was cut back by 1 base and J by 4 bases. Here the CDR3 reads CASSQGGLAGYNEQFF. The CDR3 DNA follows: TGTGCCAGCAGCCAAGGCGGACTAGCGGGGTACAATGAGCAGTTCTTC.

The rearrangement links TRBV9 to TRBJ2-1; unclear D gene. Trimming pared 0 bases from V and 3 bases from J, leaving 7 bases between. The CDR3 contains 14 residues. The germline CDR1 and CDR2 sequences are SGDLS and YYNGEE. Written as DNA, the CDR3 is TGTGCCAGCAGCGTAGGGCTAGGCTACAATGAGCAGTTCTTC. Amino acid sequence: CASSVGLGYNEQFF.

V usage is TRBV5-1 and J usage is TRBJ2-7; 11 bases are shared with TRBD2. The germline V gene has CDR1 SGHRS and CDR2 YFSETQ. V lost 0 bases to trimming and J lost 3 bases; unmatched junction nucleotides: 5. The CDR3 totals 16 residues. The CDR3 DNA reads as TGCGCCAGCAGCTTGGCCGGGACTAGCGGATTCTACGAGCAGTACTTC. Amino acid sequence: CASSLAGTSGFYEQYF.

This clone came up once. The rearrangement joins TRBV5-4 to TRBJ2-1; D is uncertain. There are 16 residues in the CDR3. V gave up 4 bases and J gave up 4 bases, with 18 bases separating them. Germline lookup yields CDR1 SGHNT and CDR2 YYREEE (reference sequence). The CDR3 region has the DNA TGTGCCAGCAGCCGTCCCCCGGCGGCCCCGTACAATGAGCAGTTCTTC. Protein sequence: CASSRPPAAPYNEQFF.

This clone has only one observation. The chain combines TRBV30 with TRBJ1-2; D unresolved. Deletions cut 0 bases from V and 2 bases from J, with 7 bases between. The CDR3 loop spans 13 amino acids. From germline, CDR1 is GTSNPN and CDR2 SVGIG (reference sequence). The CDR3 DNA reads TGTGCCTGGAGTGTCGGCAGCAACTATGGCTACACCTTC. Translating it yields CAWSVGSNYGYTF.

Only one count was recorded for this clone. The rearrangement links TRBV5-1 to TRBJ1-1; D gene unclear. Germline loops: CDR1 SGHRS, CDR2 YFSETQ. V was pared by 6 bases and J by 1 base, with 13 bases between. The CDR3 totals 14 residues. This CDR3 is CASTQAVSNTEAFF. Written as DNA, the CDR3 is TGCGCCAGCACCCAGGCAGTCTCGAACACTGAAGCTTTCTTT. Supplemented by reference TRBV5-1 and TRBJ1-1, the full variable domain reads KAGVTQTPRYLIKTRGQQVTLSCSPISGHRSVSWYQQTPGQGLQFLFEYFSETQRNKGNFPGRFSGRQFSNSRSEMNVSTLELGDSALYLCASTQAVSNTEAFFGQGTRLTVV.

The V and J genes are TRBV29-1 and TRBJ2-3, with D possibly being TRBD1 (6 bases). Per the germline V gene, CDR1 is SQVTM and CDR2 is ANQGSEA. V was cut by 2 bases and J by 3 bases, with 6 bases left in between. This CDR3 has 12 residues. Here the CDR3 DNA reads TGCAGCGTTGAAACAGGGACAGATACGCAGTATTTT. The encoded protein is CSVETGTDTQYF.

V usage is TRBV19 and J usage is TRBJ2-3; D tentatively reads TRBD1 or TRBD2 (6 bases each). The length of the CDR3 is 13 residues. In germline, CDR1 is LNHDA, CDR2 SQIVND (reference sequence). V was trimmed by 1 base and J by 9 bases, leaving 11 bases between them. The CDR3 nucleotides are TGTGCCAGTAGTATAGGTGGGGGGCAGACGCAGTATTTT. Its translation: CASSIGGGQTQYF.

The chain carries TRBV10-3 and TRBJ2-2; 8 nucleotides line up with TRBD1. CDR3 length: 15 residues. Germline CDR1 is ENHRY and CDR2 is SYGVKD. Losses at the gene ends were 6 bases for V and 2 bases for J; bases not matched to a gene: 5. CDR3 region: CAISAGQGNTGELFF. The DNA of the CDR3 is TGTGCCATCAGCGCAGGACAGGGCAACACCGGGGAGCTGTTTTTT.